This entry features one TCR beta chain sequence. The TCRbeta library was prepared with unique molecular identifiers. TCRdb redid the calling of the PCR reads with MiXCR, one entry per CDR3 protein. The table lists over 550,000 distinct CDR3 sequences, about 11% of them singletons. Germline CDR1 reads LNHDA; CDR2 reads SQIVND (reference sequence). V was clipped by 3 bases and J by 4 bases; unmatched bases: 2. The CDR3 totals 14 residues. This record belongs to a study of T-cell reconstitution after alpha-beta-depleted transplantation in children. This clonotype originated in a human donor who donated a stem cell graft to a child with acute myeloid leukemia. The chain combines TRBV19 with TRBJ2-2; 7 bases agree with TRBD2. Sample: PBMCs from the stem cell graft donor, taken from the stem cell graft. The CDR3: CASSMASGTGELFF. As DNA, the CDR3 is TGTGCCAGTAGTATGGCTAGCGGCACCGGGGAGCTGTTTTTT.